This entry is about one T cell receptor (beta chain). As yet, its antigen is unknown. PCR primers comprised 60 Vbeta and 13 Jbeta primers. In the study's own analysis: In a later analysis, the count reached about 75 million unique TCR beta chains, with 10 million to 14 million shared. The protocol was immunoSEQ multiplex PCR, while the TCRdb copy is restricted to in-frame clones and leaves out a portion. V, J and clone size reflect that table, while D and trimming were determined from the DNA. The sample carries 140,000 or so clones, around 66% recorded once. This record comes from a study of cytomegalovirus exposure and HLA in healthy donors. The study, taken as a whole, reports: A later analysis reportedly found that, within productive TCRs, an Asian-associated ancestry cluster had fewer N-insertions than the mean observed across the roughly 690 donors. In a later analysis, CMV-associated beta chains were mostly HLA-associated, it appeared. Productive rates of about 90% or about 30% were seen for most TCR beta V segments in an earlier analysis.

Germline trimming cut 6 bases from V and 1 base from J; bases unmatched to any gene: 21. The germline CDR1 and CDR2 sequences are SNHLY and FYNNEI. This CDR3 comprises 19 residues. The sequenced sample consisted of PBMCs. This rearrangement joins TRBV2 to TRBJ2-7; 7 bases line up with TRBD2. This receptor was identified in a woman between 55 and 75 years old in good health and CMV-seronegative. DNA for the CDR3: TGTGCCAGCAGCGTGAGGGGCGGGGAGGGCCAAATCCGGTCCTACGAGCAGTACTTC. It encodes CASSVRGGEGQIRSYEQYF.